The clone carrying this T cell receptor (beta chain) was seen more than once but under ten times. The data are from a study of T cells in Graves' hyperthyroidism and ophthalmopathy. The source material, RNA transcripts, was used to amplify TCR beta CDR3 regions. The HTBI primer set served for first-round RT-PCR of the TCR CDR3. TCRdb independently ran MiXCR on the multiplex PCR reads; one entry per CDR3 protein. This repertoire shows under 350,000 distinct CDR3 sequences, 15% to 20% found once; its top ten account for under 55%. The V gene's germline CDR1 is MNHEY and CDR2 SVGEGT. Trimming pared 4 bases from V and 9 bases from J, leaving 16 bases between. CDR3 length: 14 amino acids.

The origin of this receptor is a woman in her fifties or sixties with Graves' hyperthyroidism. V gene TRBV6-2 or TRBV6-3 combines with J gene TRBJ1-5, with TRBD1 as a possible D gene (5 bases). The sample comprised blood. Here the CDR3 DNA reads TGTGCCAGCAGTTCCCGGACCGGGGGTCGGCCCCAGCATTTT. Encoded protein: CASSSRTGGRPQHF.